Presented here are 21 T cell receptor beta chains from one specimen sequenced in a study of blood T cell repertoires in COVID-19. Sequencing was performed with immunoSEQ multiplex PCR; in TCRdb, only in-frame clones are kept and a portion is missing. The table lists 200,000 to 250,000 clones, roughly 90% of them singletons, with nearly 6.5% in the top ten. The sequencing sample was made of PBMCs or T cells enriched from blood (not recorded which). The origin of the receptors is a woman aged 30 to 39 with acute COVID-19.

The chain uses TRBV18 and TRBJ1-2, with TRBD1 identical over 8 bases. The CDR3 contains 14 residues. The J segment lost 5 bases and the V segment lost 6 bases, leaving 8 bases of the junction unmatched. Germline V gene data show CDR1 as KGHSH and CDR2 as LQKENI. CDR3 DNA sequence: TGTGCCAGCTCCTCCGGACAGGGTGGTTATGGCTACACCTTC. Residues: CASSSGQGGYGYTF.

This clone was recorded only once. Written as DNA, the CDR3 is TGCAGCGTTGAAGTAAACAGGGGGATTAGCTATGGCTACACCTTC. Translation: CSVEVNRGISYGYTF. V usage is TRBV29-1 and J usage is TRBJ1-2; 8 bases fit TRBD1. Trimming cost V 1 base and J 4 bases; bases outside gene matches: 8. Germline CDR1 reads SQVTM; CDR2 reads ANQGSEA. This CDR3 is built from 15 residues.

The V call is TRBV5-1, the J call TRBJ1-6, with a tentative D call TRBD1 (5 bases). The germline V gene has CDR1 SGHRS and CDR2 YFSETQ. The CDR3 has 13 residues. Deletions cut 6 bases from V and 8 bases from J, with 12 bases between. The CDR3 sequence: CASTRDSHSPLHF. The DNA of the CDR3 is TGCGCCAGCACCCGGGACTCCCATTCACCCCTCCACTTT.

This rearrangement joins TRBV3-1 (or the pseudogene TRBV3-2) to TRBJ2-3; 8 bases match TRBD1. CDR3 length equals 15 residues. The ends lost 1 base at V and 0 bases at J; junction bases unmatched: 0. Germline V lookup: CDR1 LGHDT, CDR2 YNNKEL (reference sequence). The CDR3 DNA sequence: TGTGCCAGCAGCCAAGGACAGGGGAGCACAGATACGCAGTATTTT. It encodes CASSQGQGSTDTQYF.

The chain joins TRBV20-1 to TRBJ2-3; 7 positions match TRBD2. V was clipped by 3 bases and J by 6 bases; unmatched bases: 15. CDR3 length equals 16 residues. Germline values: CDR1 DFQATT, CDR2 SNEGSKA (reference sequence). This CDR3 is CSASVPAGPTRDTQYF. CDR3 DNA: TGCAGTGCTAGTGTCCCAGCGGGACCCACAAGGGATACGCAGTATTTT.

The rearrangement links TRBV18 to TRBJ2-4; 10 nucleotides agree with TRBD2. This CDR3 contains 19 residues. Germline lookup yields CDR1 KGHSH and CDR2 LQKENI. The V segment lost 8 bases and the J segment 0 bases; nucleotides outside the gene matches: 16. The CDR3 is CASESRGAGGERAKNIQYF. CDR3 DNA sequence: TGTGCCAGCGAATCCAGGGGAGCGGGAGGGGAACGAGCCAAAAACATTCAGTACTTC.

The rearrangement uses TRBV3-1 (or the pseudogene TRBV3-2) and TRBJ2-3; 7 bases are a match to TRBD1. Germline V gene data show CDR1 as LGHDT and CDR2 as YNNKEL (reference sequence). CDR3 length: 15 amino acids. V shed 0 bases, J shed 3 bases, and the junction held 3 bases outside the gene matches. The CDR3: CASSQEQGPTDTQYF. Written as DNA, the CDR3 is TGTGCCAGCAGCCAAGAACAGGGGCCGACAGATACGCAGTATTTT.

The rearrangement joins TRBV25-1 to TRBJ2-1; TRBD2 agrees at 11 bases. The CDR3 runs 18 residues. V shed 8 bases, J shed 5 bases, and the junction held 17 bases outside the gene matches. CDR1 is MGHDK and CDR2 is SYGVNS in the germline V gene. The DNA of the CDR3 is TGTGCCAGCTCCCTTAGCGGGAGGGGCACATCGAGACACAATGAGCAGTTCTTC. Protein product: CASSLSGRGTSRHNEQFF.

This chain links TRBV3-1 (or the pseudogene TRBV3-2) with TRBJ2-3, with D maybe TRBD1 (5 bases). V lost 1 base to trimming and J lost 5 bases, with 7 bases between them. CDR1 is LGHDT, CDR2 YNNKEL, per germline (reference sequence). There are 13 residues in the CDR3. The CDR3 sequence: CASSQGGIDTQYF. The CDR3 nucleotides read TGTGCCAGCAGCCAAGGGGGCATAGATACGCAGTATTTT.

This chain uses TRBV9 with TRBJ2-2; TRBD2 matches at 9 bases. Looked up from germline, CDR1 is SGDLS and CDR2 is YYNGEE. The V segment lost 4 bases and the J segment 7 bases; nucleotides outside the gene matches: 11. The CDR3 consists of 16 residues. CDR3 region: CASSTGTSRQIGELFF. In DNA, the CDR3 is TGTGCCAGCAGCACGGGGACTAGCCGTCAGATCGGGGAGCTGTTTTTT.

The chain combines TRBV28 with TRBJ2-6; possibly TRBD1 for D (6 bases). V was shortened by 4 bases and J by 2 bases, with 9 bases between the two germline ends. Germline V gene lookup returns CDR1 MDHEN and CDR2 SYDVKM. This CDR3 has 15 residues. The CDR3 region is CASSSQGTGANVLTF. DNA of the CDR3: TGTGCCAGCAGTTCTCAGGGGACTGGGGCCAACGTCCTGACTTTC.

This chain connects TRBV2 to TRBJ1-3; D uncertain. Trimming shortened V by 2 bases and J by 0 bases, and 20 bases separated the two germline ends. The CDR3 is 19 amino acids. Germline V gives CDR1 SNHLY, CDR2 FYNNEI. This chain's CDR3 is CASSERSPTPSSSGNTIYF. CDR3 bases: TGTGCCAGCAGTGAAAGGTCGCCTACCCCCTCTAGCTCTGGAAACACCATATATTTT.

The chain combines TRBV5-8 with TRBJ2-7; 9 bases agree with TRBD1. V was pared by 2 bases and J by 7 bases, with 7 bases of the junction left unmatched. Germline loops: CDR1 SGHTS, CDR2 YDEGEE. CDR3 size: 14 residues. In DNA form, the CDR3 reads TGTGCCAGCAGCTTCCGGGACAGGGTCGGGGAGCAGTACTTC. This gives the protein CASSFRDRVGEQYF.

This clone was observed a few times. V and J are TRBV4-1 and TRBJ1-6; D is unresolved. The CDR3 spans 17 residues. Germline CDR1 is MGHRA and CDR2 is YSYEKL. Trimming pared 3 bases from V and 0 bases from J, leaving 12 bases between. Here the CDR3 DNA reads TGCGCCAGCAGCCAGCAGAACCGGGGCTCCTATAATTCACCCCTCCACTTT. Residues: CASSQQNRGSYNSPLHF.

This chain connects TRBV2 to TRBJ2-5, with TRBD1 identical over 7 bases. The V gene's germline CDR1 is SNHLY and CDR2 FYNNEI. This CDR3 has 13 residues. V shed 11 bases and J 5 bases; nucleotides not matched to a gene: 11. The CDR3 DNA reads TGTGCCGGACAAACAGGGGACGGCGAGACCCAGTACTTC. Residues: CAGQTGDGETQYF.

The chain has TRBV5-1 and TRBJ2-3, with 9 bases identical to TRBD1. Looked up from germline, CDR1 is SGHRS and CDR2 is YFSETQ. The CDR3 sequence is 13 residues long. V dropped 4 bases and J dropped 4; count of bases not matched to a gene: 1. DNA of the CDR3: TGCGCCAGCAGCCGACAGGGGGCAGATACGCAGTATTTT. Translation: CASSRQGADTQYF.

J is TRBJ1-2 and V is TRBV16; possibly TRBD1 for D (5 bases). Between the trimmed V and J ends, which lost 2 bases and 8 bases, there was a span of 15 bases. This CDR3 region has 14 residues. Germline CDR1 and CDR2: KGHSY and FQNENV. CDR3: CASSQTDRLVGYTF. CDR3 bases: TGTGCCAGCAGCCAAACTGACAGATTAGTAGGCTACACCTTC.

The chain combines TRBV4-3 with TRBJ2-7, with 8 bases lining up with TRBD1. The ends lost 3 bases at V and 4 bases at J; junction bases unmatched: 14. Germline values: CDR1 LGHNA, CDR2 YSLEER. This CDR3 comprises 17 residues. The CDR3 here is CASSQDWLSQGAYEQYF. The CDR3, as DNA: TGCGCCAGCAGCCAGGACTGGCTAAGTCAGGGGGCATACGAGCAGTACTTC.

The chain carries TRBV2 and TRBJ1-1; D is uncertain. Germline lookup yields CDR1 SNHLY and CDR2 FYNNEI. With 6 bases removed from V and 11 bases from J, the gap between germline ends came to 10 bases. The CDR3 sequence is 10 residues long. CDR3 sequence: CASSTGEAFF. The DNA of the CDR3 is TGTGCCAGCAGCACCGGGGAGGCTTTCTTT.

This clone was found a few times. V is TRBV9 and J is TRBJ1-4, with 10 bases matching TRBD1. The CDR3 sequence is 16 residues long. Germline assignment: CDR1 SGDLS and CDR2 YYNGEE. Trimming took 3 bases from V and 8 from J; bases not matched to a gene: 10. In nucleotides, the CDR3 is TGTGCCAGCAGCGCAGAACTGGGACAGGGGTCCGAAAAACTGTTTTTT. Encoded protein: CASSAELGQGSEKLFF.

The rearrangement uses TRBV28 and TRBJ2-7, with D unresolved. CDR1 and CDR2 from the germline V gene are MDHEN and SYDVKM. The CDR3 extends over 12 amino acids. Between the trimmed V and J ends, which lost 0 bases and 5 bases, there was a span of 5 bases. The CDR3 DNA reads TGTGCCAGCAGTTTATGGCGCAACGAGCAGTACTTC. Its protein product is CASSLWRNEQYF.